Listed below are T cell receptor beta chains from one sample, sequenced in a study of blood T cell repertoires in COVID-19. Profiling relied on immunoSEQ multiplex PCR, and the TCRdb table lists in-frame clones only, not all of them. The table shows tens of thousands of clones, with approximately 77% occurring only once. The sample taken for sequencing was peripheral blood. These receptors all come from a woman aged 70-85 years with COVID-19, enrolled during active disease. CDR3s include the opening cysteine and the closing phenylalanine or tryptophan. Fields, in order: clone size, V gene, D gene, J gene, CDR3 protein, CDR3 DNA. A D gene is named only where the DNA matches it firmly. Part of the rows lack a size; the others show once, few, many or a class for expanded clones.

>.|TRBV7-9|TRBD1|TRBJ1-2
CASSTGPTGGYTF
TGTGCCAGCTCGACAGGGCCGACTGGTGGCTACACCTTC
>.|TRBV19|.|TRBJ1-1
CASSTDFNTEAFF
TGTGCCAGTAGTACTGACTTTAACACTGAAGCTTTCTTT
>few|TRBV5-1|TRBD2|TRBJ2-5
CASRALAGAETQYF
TGCGCCAGCCGGGCCCTAGCGGGAGCAGAGACCCAGTACTTC
>.|TRBV18|.|TRBJ1-5
CASSQGGKGSNQPQHF
TGTGCCAGCTCACAAGGGGGAAAGGGTAGCAATCAGCCCCAGCATTTT
>few|TRBV29-1|TRBD1|TRBJ1-2
CSGRQGGGGYTF
TGCAGCGGTCGACAGGGGGGAGGCGGCTACACCTTC
>.|TRBV10-2|.|TRBJ2-5
CASAGEALETQYF
TGCGCCAGCGCCGGGGAGGCATTGGAGACCCAGTACTTC
>few|TRBV29-1|TRBD2|TRBJ2-3
CSVAGLVADTQYF
TGCAGCGTTGCCGGACTAGTGGCAGATACGCAGTATTTT
>.|TRBV27|TRBD1|TRBJ2-3
CASSSGQTSTDTQYF
TGTGCCAGCAGCTCGGGACAGACTAGCACAGATACGCAGTATTTT
>.|TRBV11-2|.|TRBJ2-5
CASSSGQQETQYF
TGTGCCAGCAGCTCTGGACAGCAAGAGACCCAGTACTTC
>.|TRBV28|.|TRBJ1-2
CASSLLASYGYTF
TGTGCCAGCAGTTTATTAGCAAGCTATGGCTACACCTTC
>.|TRBV10-3|TRBD1|TRBJ1-5
CAISGTGDQPQHF
TGTGCCATCAGTGGGACAGGAGATCAGCCCCAGCATTTT
>.|TRBV6-5|.|TRBJ2-3
CASSRADTQYF
TGTGCCAGCAGTCGGGCAGATACGCAGTATTTT
>.|TRBV5-6|.|TRBJ1-2
CASTQPQGGYTF
TGTGCCAGCACCCAACCCCAGGGTGGCTACACCTTC
>.|TRBV12-3/TRBV12-4|.|TRBJ1-1
CASSSYTEAFF
TGTGCCAGCAGCTCCTACACTGAAGCTTTCTTT
>many|TRBV6-2/TRBV6-3|TRBD2|TRBJ2-4
CASSPRGLAGDVGNIQYF
TGTGCCAGCAGCCCTAGGGGACTAGCGGGAGACGTCGGAAACATTCAGTACTTC
>.|TRBV19|TRBD1|TRBJ1-6
CASSLHPGQGAYSPLHF
TGTGCCAGTAGTCTTCATCCAGGACAGGGGGCGTATTCACCCCTCCACTTT
>.|TRBV5-8|.|TRBJ2-5
CASSFTQGFQETQYF
TGTGCCAGCAGCTTCACCCAGGGGTTCCAAGAGACCCAGTACTTC
>.|TRBV7-2|.|TRBJ2-3
CASSPGWPSGTDTQYF
TGTGCCAGCAGCCCCGGATGGCCTAGCGGCACAGATACGCAGTATTTT
>.|TRBV10-3|.|TRBJ1-1
CAMRPGWETEAFF
TGTGCCATGAGACCAGGGTGGGAAACTGAAGCTTTCTTT
>.|TRBV7-2|TRBD2|TRBJ2-1
CASTLGGSSYNEQFF
TGTGCCAGCACCTTAGGCGGGAGCTCCTACAATGAGCAGTTCTTC
>.|TRBV3-1/TRBV3-2|TRBD1|TRBJ1-2
CASSQYTGGGGYTF
TGTGCCAGCAGCCAATACACAGGGGGCGGTGGCTACACCTTC
>.|TRBV18|.|TRBJ1-1
CASSPPVTTEAFF
TGTGCCAGCTCACCACCCGTAACTACTGAAGCTTTCTTT
>.|TRBV4-2|TRBD1|TRBJ1-2
CASSQVLGQEPLLGYTF
TGTGCCAGCAGCCAAGTATTGGGACAGGAACCCCTTCTCGGCTACACCTTC
>few|TRBV10-2|.|TRBJ1-4
CASSEGQGSKVFF
TGCGCCAGCAGTGAGGGGCAGGGGTCCAAAGTGTTTTTT
>.|TRBV5-1|TRBD2|TRBJ2-3
CASSPTSGNADTQYF
TGCGCCAGCAGCCCTACTAGCGGGAACGCAGATACGCAGTATTTT
>.|TRBV3-1/TRBV3-2|TRBD2|TRBJ2-1
CASSPGLAGVEGPYNEQFF
TGTGCCAGCAGCCCGGGACTAGCGGGAGTCGAGGGCCCCTACAATGAGCAGTTCTTC
>.|TRBV10-3|.|TRBJ2-3
CAIRSPLASTDTQYF
TGTGCCATCAGGAGCCCCCTCGCGAGCACAGATACGCAGTATTTT
>few|TRBV12-5|TRBD1|TRBJ1-2
CASGRDSNYGYTF
TGTGCTAGTGGACGGGACAGTAACTATGGCTACACCTTC
>.|TRBV3-1/TRBV3-2|.|TRBJ1-1
CASSRSETENTEAFF
TGTGCCAGCAGCCGGTCCGAGACAGAGAACACTGAAGCTTTCTTT
>.|TRBV19|.|TRBJ2-5
CASSIARGETQYF
TGTGCCAGTAGTATAGCCCGCGGTGAGACCCAGTACTTC
>.|TRBV7-2|TRBD2|TRBJ2-1
CASSFQTSGRANYNEQFF
TGTGCCAGCAGCTTCCAGACTAGCGGGAGGGCAAACTACAATGAGCAGTTCTTC
>few|TRBV7-9|TRBD1|TRBJ1-5
CASSSDRSNQPQHF
TGTGCCAGCAGCTCGGACAGGAGCAATCAGCCCCAGCATTTT
>.|TRBV19|.|TRBJ1-5
CASSIAKTRDQPQHF
TGTGCCAGTAGTATAGCTAAGACGAGGGATCAGCCCCAGCATTTT
>.|TRBV5-6|.|TRBJ2-2
CASSTWTTNTGELFF
TGTGCCAGCAGCACCTGGACAACGAACACCGGGGAGCTGTTTTTT
>once|TRBV2|TRBD1|TRBJ2-7
CASTTGVLYEQYF
TGTGCCAGCACGACAGGGGTACTATACGAGCAGTACTTC
>.|TRBV5-1|TRBD1|TRBJ2-5
CASSVGTGLGKTQYF
TGCGCCAGCAGCGTCGGGACAGGGCTTGGAAAGACCCAGTACTTC
>.|TRBV10-3|TRBD2|TRBJ2-3
CAISDTLVLAGGSTQYF
TGTGCCATCAGTGACACCCTGGTCCTAGCGGGGGGTTCTACGCAGTATTTT
>.|TRBV11-3|.|TRBJ2-1
CASSGARRGVYNEQFF
TGTGCCAGCAGCGGGGCTCGGCGCGGCGTCTACAATGAGCAGTTCTTC
>.|TRBV14|TRBD2|TRBJ2-1
CASSHFLGLAGDYNEQFF
TGTGCCAGCAGCCATTTCTTAGGACTAGCGGGGGACTACAATGAGCAGTTCTTC
>.|TRBV5-3|TRBD2|TRBJ2-1
CARSFLAVSYNEQFF
TGTGCCAGAAGCTTTCTAGCGGTCTCCTACAATGAGCAGTTCTTC
>.|TRBV6-2/TRBV6-3|.|TRBJ1-1
CASSYAVNTEAFF
TGTGCCAGCAGTTACGCGGTTAACACTGAAGCTTTCTTT
>.|TRBV5-1|.|TRBJ1-6
CASSLASRSSYNSPLHF
TGCGCCAGCAGCTTGGCCTCGAGGAGCTCCTATAATTCACCCCTCCACTTT
>.|TRBV9|.|TRBJ1-6
CASGQWESPLHF
TGTGCCAGCGGCCAATGGGAGTCACCCCTCCACTTT
>.|TRBV5-4|.|TRBJ2-3
CASSLSGGSTDTQYF
TGTGCCAGCAGCTTGTCGGGCGGGAGCACAGATACGCAGTATTTT
>.|TRBV19|.|TRBJ2-6
CASSFAAGGSGANVLTF
TGTGCCAGTAGTTTCGCCGCGGGCGGCTCTGGGGCCAACGTCCTGACTTTC